Here is one TCR beta chain with its context. Its antigen is still unknown. One entry per CDR3 protein, called by TCRdb with MiXCR from the RT-PCR reads. The sample has approximately 500,000 distinct CDR3 sequences, around 13% seen once. This sample was taken from a study of response to subunit inactivated influenza vaccine. Whole-study results and caveats: Authors suggested that a seasonal influenza vaccination recruits few new T cells each time.

The V end was cut by 5 bases, the J end by 5 bases, with 21 bases between. CDR3 length equals 17 residues. Germline V gives CDR1 ENHRY, CDR2 SYGVKD. The V call is TRBV10-3, the J call TRBJ2-2; tentatively, D is TRBD2 (6 bases). The receptor comes from a man aged 45-65 years who received an inactivated influenza vaccine. Sequencing was performed on PBMCs from blood, taken roughly 47 days after vaccination. CDR3 residues: CAISLRWDSNFTGELFF. The CDR3 DNA sequence: TGTGCCATCAGTCTTCGCTGGGACTCGAATTTTACCGGGGAGCTGTTTTTT.